A selection of T cell receptor beta chains follows, all from one sample in a study of radiation and T cells in renal cell carcinoma. TCRdb keeps only in-frame clones here, not all; method: immunoSEQ multiplex PCR. The sample yields over 60,000 clones, around 81% seen once. The starting material was blood, obtained from a patient whose treatment included radiotherapy and nephrectomy. These receptors all come from a man in his fifties or sixties with renal cell carcinoma. The CDR3 runs from the conserved cysteine through the conserved F or W. D genes are given only for firm matches. Rows may omit the clone size; those that give it use once, few, many or a size class.

TRBD1	.	TRBJ2-5	TRBV4-3	CASSQELGAGGVGQYF	TGCGCCAGCAGCCAAGAGCTTGGAGCAGGGGGAGTGGGCCAGTACTTC
TRBD2	.	TRBJ2-5	TRBV6-4	CASSETSGGETQYF	TGTGCCAGCAGTGAAACCAGCGGGGGGGAGACCCAGTACTTC
TRBD2	.	TRBJ2-3	TRBV6-4	CASSTSGSRGDTQYF	TGTGCCAGCAGTACTAGCGGGAGTCGAGGGGATACGCAGTATTTT
.	.	TRBJ2-7	TRBV6-7	CASRPALGPPAGQYF	TGTGCCAGCAGACCCGCTCTGGGACCTCCAGCAGGGCAGTACTTC
.	.	TRBJ1-1	TRBV27	CASSLFGGSTEAFF	TGTGCCAGCAGTTTATTCGGTGGAAGCACTGAAGCTTTCTTT
TRBD2	once	TRBJ2-1	TRBV9	CASSFTREGEQFF	TGTGCCAGCAGCTTCACTAGGGAGGGCGAGCAGTTCTTC
TRBD1	.	TRBJ2-2	TRBV2	CASSEGQERVRDTGELFF	TGTGCCAGCAGTGAGGGACAGGAGAGAGTCAGGGACACCGGGGAGCTGTTTTTT
TRBD2	.	TRBJ2-3	TRBV11-2	CASSLRLAGVPSGTDTQYF	TGTGCCAGCAGCTTGAGACTAGCGGGGGTACCCTCCGGCACAGATACGCAGTATTTT
.	.	TRBJ1-4	TRBV10-1	CASREPTVGTDLNEKLFF	TGCGCCAGCAGAGAACCGACAGTTGGGACGGACCTGAATGAAAAACTGTTTTTT
.	once	TRBJ2-1	TRBV12-5	CASGLGTQIPVEQFF	TGTGCTAGTGGTTTGGGTACCCAGATTCCGGTTGAGCAGTTCTTC
TRBD1	few	TRBJ1-2	TRBV18	CASSSQTAGGDYGYTF	TGTGCCAGCTCATCCCAGACGGCAGGGGGGGACTATGGCTACACCTTC
.	.	TRBJ2-1	TRBV5-6	CASSLGLAGREISYNEQFF	TGTGCCAGCAGCTTGGGTTTGGCGGGCCGCGAGATTTCCTACAATGAGCAGTTCTTC
.	.	TRBJ1-5	TRBV7-8	CASSLGLEVNRNQPQHF	TGTGCCAGCAGCTTAGGCCTGGAAGTGAACCGGAATCAGCCCCAGCATTTT
.	few	TRBJ1-2	TRBV15	CATSRSGRDYGYTF	TGTGCCACCAGCAGAAGTGGGCGGGACTATGGCTACACCTTC
.	.	TRBJ1-2	TRBV18	CASSPAPGWGSNGYTF	TGTGCCAGCTCACCGGCACCAGGGTGGGGATCAAATGGCTACACCTTC
.	.	TRBJ2-1	TRBV18	CASSPSATNNEQFF	TGTGCCAGCTCACCGTCAGCAACAAACAATGAGCAGTTCTTC
TRBD2	.	TRBJ2-7	TRBV6-6	CASRRGGASGEQYF	TGTGCCAGCCGGCGCGGGGGGGCCTCAGGAGAGCAGTACTTC
TRBD1	.	TRBJ1-2	TRBV15	CATSREDRVPYSYTF	TGTGCCACCAGCAGAGAGGACAGGGTGCCCTATAGCTACACCTTC
.	.	TRBJ1-1	TRBV25-1	CASSELVGFQAFF	TGTGCCAGCAGTGAATTAGTGGGCTTCCAGGCCTTCTTT
.	.	TRBJ2-5	TRBV7-9	CASSLDWGETQYF	TGTGCCAGCAGCTTAGACTGGGGAGAGACCCAGTACTTC
.	.	TRBJ2-3	TRBV5-1	CASSLEIRTAEATDTQYF	TGCGCCAGCAGCTTGGAGATTAGGACCGCGGAGGCCACAGATACGCAGTATTTT
.	.	TRBJ2-1	TRBV7-8	CASSLGGHEQFF	TGTGCCAGCAGCTTAGGAGGCCATGAGCAGTTCTTC
.	.	TRBJ2-6	TRBV6-5	CASSYRSSGANVLTF	TGTGCCAGCAGTTACCGGTCCTCTGGGGCCAACGTCCTGACTTTC
.	few	TRBJ1-2	TRBV30	CAWRTIGSYGYTF	TGTGCCTGGAGGACCATCGGGTCCTATGGCTACACCTTC
TRBD1	.	TRBJ1-5	TRBV2	CASSYGTVSTPQHF	TGTGCCAGCAGCTATGGGACAGTGAGTACGCCCCAGCATTTT
.	.	TRBJ1-1	TRBV7-8	CASRVGRNTEAFF	TGTGCCAGCAGAGTCGGGAGGAACACTGAAGCTTTCTTT
.	.	TRBJ2-3	TRBV27	CASRARAHLSTDTQYF	TGTGCCAGCAGAGCCCGGGCCCACCTTAGCACAGATACGCAGTATTTT
.	.	TRBJ2-5	TRBV5-6	CASSLGTRTETQYF	TGTGCCAGCAGCTTGGGTACTAGAACCGAGACCCAGTACTTC
.	.	TRBJ2-5	TRBV25-1	CASSDLLGRETQYF	TGTGCCAGCAGTGACCTACTGGGGAGGGAGACCCAGTACTTC
.	.	TRBJ2-3	TRBV11-3	CASSLEAADTQYF	TGTGCCAGCAGCTTAGAGGCTGCAGATACGCAGTATTTT
.	.	TRBJ1-4	TRBV10-1	CASSEGRANEKLFF	TGCGCCAGCAGTGAAGGCAGAGCTAATGAAAAACTGTTTTTT
TRBD1	.	TRBJ1-2	TRBV18	CASSVGQLGYTF	TGTGCCAGCTCAGTGGGACAGCTCGGCTACACCTTC
.	.	TRBJ2-3	TRBV30	CAWSVFGITDTQYF	TGTGCCTGGAGTGTATTCGGCATCACAGATACGCAGTATTTT
TRBD1	.	TRBJ1-2	TRBV19	CASSVDRGRAGYTF	TGTGCCAGTAGTGTTGACAGGGGGCGCGCGGGCTACACCTTC
.	.	TRBJ1-4	TRBV7-6	CASSVTVGEKLFF	TGTGCCAGCAGCGTCACCGTGGGGGAAAAACTGTTTTTT
TRBD1	.	TRBJ2-1	TRBV5-1	CASSLPGGAYEQFF	TGCGCCAGCAGCTTGCCAGGGGGAGCGTATGAGCAGTTCTTC
.	.	TRBJ2-5	TRBV2	CASSIGTVGTQYF	TGTGCCAGCAGCATCGGGACTGTAGGGACCCAGTACTTC
.	.	TRBJ1-4	TRBV10-2	CASSEEAVRKLFF	TGCGCCAGCAGTGAGGAGGCGGTCCGAAAACTGTTTTTT
TRBD1	.	TRBJ2-3	TRBV2	CASSEFWTGVTDTQYF	TGTGCCAGCAGTGAATTCTGGACAGGAGTCACAGATACGCAGTATTTT
.	.	TRBJ1-5	TRBV21-1	CASSKDTAYSNQPQHF	TGTGCCAGCAGCAAGGACACCGCGTATAGCAATCAGCCCCAGCATTTT
.	few	TRBJ1-2	TRBV7-9	CASSLGGARGDYTF	TGTGCCAGCAGCTTGGGCGGGGCCCGTGGAGACTACACCTTC
TRBD2	.	TRBJ2-1	TRBV6-6	CASSPTGLAGNEQFF	TGTGCCAGCAGCCCGACCGGACTAGCAGGAAATGAGCAGTTCTTC
.	.	TRBJ1-3	TRBV7-2	CASSLATSGNTIYF	TGTGCCAGCAGCTTAGCGACCTCTGGAAACACCATATATTTT
.	medium-sized	TRBJ1-2	TRBV7-2	CASSSTLDNYGYTF	TGTGCCAGCAGCTCAACACTGGATAACTATGGCTACACCTTC
.	few	TRBJ1-1	TRBV6-1	CASRGEAGTEAFF	TGTGCCAGCAGGGGGGAAGCGGGCACTGAAGCTTTCTTT
.	.	TRBJ2-1	TRBV29-1	CSAAPRLSNEQFF	TGCAGCGCCGCCCCGAGACTCTCTAATGAGCAGTTCTTC
.	.	TRBJ2-3	TRBV19	CASSINRNQDTQYF	TGTGCCAGTAGTATAAACAGGAATCAGGATACGCAGTATTTT
.	.	TRBJ1-1	TRBV7-2	CASSLAAGEAFF	TGTGCCAGCAGCTTAGCCGCGGGGGAAGCTTTCTTT
.	.	TRBJ1-6	TRBV6-6	CASNLPGQESPLHF	TGTGCCAGCAATCTACCGGGGCAGGAATCACCCCTCCACTTT
.	.	TRBJ1-1	TRBV15	CATSSGWATEAFF	TGTGCCACCAGCAGTGGATGGGCCACTGAAGCTTTCTTT
.	once	TRBJ2-7	TRBV7-2	CASSSAAGSYEQYF	TGTGCCAGCAGCTCGGCGGCAGGGAGTTACGAGCAGTACTTC
.	.	TRBJ2-3	TRBV9	CASSVDGYQNTQYF	TGTGCCAGCAGCGTAGACGGCTACCAGAATACGCAGTATTTT
.	once	TRBJ2-5	TRBV6-1	CASSDSGRTETQYF	TGTGCCAGCAGTGACTCGGGTCGGACGGAGACCCAGTACTTC